This T cell receptor (beta chain) was sequenced during a study of blood T cell repertoires in COVID-19. This clone is a singleton in its sample. TCRdb's table, derived via immunoSEQ multiplex PCR, lists solely in-frame clones and lacks some. Of 110,000 to 150,000 clones listed, 84% are singletons. CDR3 length: 12 residues. The germline CDR1 and CDR2 sequences are LGHDT and YNNKEL (reference sequence). V lost 4 bases and J 7 bases, leaving 10 bases between the germline ends. J is TRBJ1-1 and V is TRBV3-1 (or the pseudogene TRBV3-2); D gene ambiguous. The receptor was isolated from a human donor in a cohort sampled during active COVID-19. Material for sequencing was peripheral blood. CDR3 nucleotides: TGTGCCAGCAGCCGCCCAGGTCTTGAAGCTTTCTTT. Translated: CASSRPGLEAFF.